These 16 T cell receptor beta chains originate from one sample sequenced in a study of T cell responses to AZD1222 COVID-19 vaccine. Produced via immunoSEQ multiplex PCR; TCRdb's table is partial and in-frame only. The profile shows 130,000 to 150,000 clones, under 95% of them singletons. This specimen consisted of peripheral blood, obtained on day 0 of AZD1222 vaccination. The receptors were sampled from an adult in good health.

V is TRBV27 and J is TRBJ2-1; TRBD2 aligns across 10 bases. V lost 8 bases to trimming and J lost 7 bases; unmatched junction nucleotides: 14. Germline-derived CDR1 and CDR2 are MNHEY and SMNVEV (reference sequence). There are 16 residues in the CDR3. In DNA, the CDR3 is TGTGCCAGCCAGATTGCGAAGCGGGAGGGCTTAAATGAGCAGTTCTTC. Its protein is CASQIAKREGLNEQFF.

The chain joins TRBV15 to TRBJ2-1; D may match TRBD1 or TRBD2 (5 bases each). The CDR3 is 17 amino acids. Trimming removed 3 bases at V and 4 bases at J, with 19 bases between. Germline V lookup: CDR1 LNHNV, CDR2 YYDKDF (reference sequence). CDR3 loop: CATSRSLGTLRYNEQFF. The CDR3 DNA is TGTGCCACCAGCAGGAGCCTGGGGACCCTCAGATACAATGAGCAGTTCTTC.

The chain uses TRBV27 and TRBJ2-2; D possibly corresponds to TRBD1 (6 bases). CDR1 MNHEY and CDR2 SMNVEV come from the germline V gene (reference sequence). The CDR3 has 14 residues. V lost 3 bases to trimming and J lost 6 bases, with 11 bases between them. CDR3: CASSFQGRPGELFF. The CDR3 DNA reads as TGTGCCAGCAGTTTTCAGGGGAGACCCGGGGAGCTGTTTTTT.

The rearrangement links TRBV19 to TRBJ2-7; 8 positions match TRBD1. The CDR3 covers 15 residues. The germline V gene encodes CDR1 LNHDA and CDR2 SQIVND (reference sequence). After removal of 6 bases from V and 0 bases from J, the junction contained 7 bases not matched to a gene. The CDR3 nucleotides are TGTGCCAGTAGCGCAGGGGGCTCGAGCTCCTACGAGCAGTACTTC. Protein product: CASSAGGSSSYEQYF.

This sequence joins TRBV2 and TRBJ1-1, with a weak D call TRBD1 (5 bases). V lost 3 bases, J lost 2 bases, and 7 bases lay in between. The germline CDR1 and CDR2 sequences are SNHLY and FYNNEI. The CDR3 covers 13 residues. CDR3 in amino acids: CASSERGNTEAFF. In nucleotides, the CDR3 is TGTGCCAGCAGTGAGAGGGGAAACACTGAAGCTTTCTTT.

CDR3: CASSYGSGALNEQFF. Here the CDR3 DNA reads TGTGCCAGCAGTTACGGGTCGGGAGCGTTAAATGAGCAGTTCTTC. The chain carries TRBV6-6 and TRBJ2-1, with D perhaps TRBD2 (6 bases). Trimming took 2 bases from V and 7 from J, leaving 15 bases between them. Germline values: CDR1 MNHNY, CDR2 SVGAGI (reference sequence). The CDR3 has 15 amino acids.

V and J are TRBV29-1 and TRBJ1-2, with 8 positions matching TRBD1. With V trimmed by 0 bases and J by 4 bases, 4 bases remained unmatched. Germline lookup yields CDR1 SQVTM and CDR2 ANQGSEA. The CDR3 extends over 14 amino acids. CDR3 nucleotide sequence: TGCAGCGTTGAAGAGAGGGACAGGCTCTATGGCTACACCTTC. This sequence encodes CSVEERDRLYGYTF.

The chain carries TRBV11-2 and TRBJ2-1; D perhaps matches TRBD1 (5 bases). This CDR3 is built from 14 residues. V lost 5 bases to trimming and J lost 4 bases, with 12 bases between them. The germline V gene encodes CDR1 SGHAT and CDR2 FQNNGV. CDR3 sequence: CASSLGRGYNEQFF. CDR3 coding DNA: TGTGCCAGCAGCCTTGGAAGGGGATACAATGAGCAGTTCTTC.

By share, this clone counts as medium-sized. The chain has TRBV6-2 or TRBV6-3 and TRBJ1-5, with D unresolved. V was pared by 0 bases and J by 5 bases, with 8 bases between. CDR3 length equals 14 residues. Germline V CDR1 and CDR2: MNHEY, SVGEGT. The CDR3 region is CASSYSVDYQPQHF. The CDR3 bases are TGTGCCAGCAGTTACTCGGTGGACTATCAGCCCCAGCATTTT.

This clone was found once. The chain links TRBV12-5 to TRBJ1-1; 9 bases align to TRBD1. CDR3 length: 17 residues. CDR1 and CDR2 (germline): LGHNT, FRNRAP. The V segment lost 2 bases and the J segment 4 bases; nucleotides outside the gene matches: 11. The CDR3 coding sequence is TGTGCTAGTGGTTTGATAACCTCGGGACAGGGTGTCACTGAAGCTTTCTTT. Translating it yields CASGLITSGQGVTEAFF.

The V gene is TRBV18, the J gene TRBJ2-7; 8 bases agree with TRBD2. The CDR3 covers 14 residues. Germline V lookup: CDR1 KGHSH, CDR2 LQKENI. J was trimmed by 5 bases and V by 2 bases; bases with no gene match: 5. For the CDR3, the DNA is TGTGCCAGCTCACCAGCGGGGGGATACGACGAGCAGTACTTC. Translating gives CASSPAGGYDEQYF.

CDR3 bases: TGTGCCAGCAGCTTCACTAGCGGAAGCTCCTACAATGAGCAGTTCTTC. Translation gives CASSFTSGSSYNEQFF. This chain connects TRBV5-8 to TRBJ2-1; 8 bases agree with TRBD2. Trimming took 2 bases from V and 0 from J; bases not matched to a gene: 4. The CDR3 spans 16 residues. Germline values: CDR1 SGHTS, CDR2 YDEGEE.

The CDR3: CASSLGRAETQYF. The CDR3, as DNA: TGCGCCAGCAGCTTGGGCAGGGCGGAGACCCAGTACTTC. The chain has TRBV5-1 and TRBJ2-5, with D perhaps matching TRBD1 (5 bases). V lost 0 bases to trimming and J lost 5 bases, with 8 bases between them. The germline V gene has CDR1 SGHRS and CDR2 YFSETQ. CDR3 length: 13 amino acids.

V gene TRBV18 combines with J gene TRBJ2-7; 14 bases align to TRBD2. From germline, CDR1 is KGHSH and CDR2 LQKENI. Germline trimming cut 6 bases from V and 4 bases from J; bases unmatched to any gene: 5. This CDR3 is built from 15 residues. CDR3 residues: CASSIGTSGRYEQYF. CDR3 in DNA: TGTGCCAGCTCCATCGGGACTAGCGGGAGATACGAGCAGTACTTC. Looking up the rest from reference TRBV18 and TRBJ2-7 gives the full variable domain: NAGVMQNPRHLVRRRGQEARLRCSPMKGHSHVYWYRQLPEEGLKFMVYLQKENIIDESGMPKERFSAEFPKEGPSILRIQQVVRGDSAAYFCASSIGTSGRYEQYFGPGTRLTVT.

The chain joins TRBV6-5 to TRBJ2-3; D is unresolved. The germline V gene has CDR1 MNHEY and CDR2 SVGAGI. This CDR3 has 13 residues. The ends were cut back, 4 bases at V and 5 bases at J, with 10 bases in the middle. CDR3 bases: TGTGCCAGCAGTTGGAACCCCCGAGATACGCAGTATTTT. Translated, it gives CASSWNPRDTQYF.

V and J are TRBV11-2 and TRBJ1-2; D might be TRBD1 (5 bases). V lost 4 bases and J 7 bases, leaving 10 bases between the germline ends. This CDR3 is 12 amino acids long. Looked up from germline, CDR1 is SGHAT and CDR2 is FQNNGV. Written as DNA, the CDR3 is TGTGCCAGCAGCTCCGAAGGGGCTGGCTACACCTTC. Translated, it gives CASSSEGAGYTF.